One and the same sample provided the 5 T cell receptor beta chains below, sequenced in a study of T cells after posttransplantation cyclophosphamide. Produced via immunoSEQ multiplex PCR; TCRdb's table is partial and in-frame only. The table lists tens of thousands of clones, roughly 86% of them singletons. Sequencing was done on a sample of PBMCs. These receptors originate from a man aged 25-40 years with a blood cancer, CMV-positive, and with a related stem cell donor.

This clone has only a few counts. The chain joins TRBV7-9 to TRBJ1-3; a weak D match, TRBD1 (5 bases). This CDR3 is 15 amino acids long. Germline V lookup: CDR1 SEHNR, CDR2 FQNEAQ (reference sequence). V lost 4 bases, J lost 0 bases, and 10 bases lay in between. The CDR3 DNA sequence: TGTGCCAGCAGCTCCGACAGAATCTCTGGAAACACCATATATTTT. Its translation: CASSSDRISGNTIYF.

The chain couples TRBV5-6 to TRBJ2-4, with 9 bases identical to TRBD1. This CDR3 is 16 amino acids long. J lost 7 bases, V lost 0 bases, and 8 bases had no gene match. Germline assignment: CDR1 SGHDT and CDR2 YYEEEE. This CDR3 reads CASSLGDRVSVNIQYF. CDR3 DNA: TGTGCCAGCAGCTTGGGGGACAGGGTCTCGGTCAACATTCAGTACTTC.

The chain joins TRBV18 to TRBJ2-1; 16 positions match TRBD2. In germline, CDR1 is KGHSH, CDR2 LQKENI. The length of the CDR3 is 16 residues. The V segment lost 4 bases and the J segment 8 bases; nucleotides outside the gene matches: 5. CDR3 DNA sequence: TGTGCCAGCTCACTGTCCGGGACTAGCGGGAGGGATGAGCAGTTCTTC. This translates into CASSLSGTSGRDEQFF.

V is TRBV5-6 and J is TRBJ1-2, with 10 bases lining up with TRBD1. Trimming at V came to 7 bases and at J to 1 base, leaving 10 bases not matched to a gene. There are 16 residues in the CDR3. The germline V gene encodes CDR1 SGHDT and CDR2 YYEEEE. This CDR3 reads CASRPPGQGYNYGYTF. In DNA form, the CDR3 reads TGTGCCAGCCGCCCACCGGGACAGGGGTATAACTATGGCTACACCTTC.

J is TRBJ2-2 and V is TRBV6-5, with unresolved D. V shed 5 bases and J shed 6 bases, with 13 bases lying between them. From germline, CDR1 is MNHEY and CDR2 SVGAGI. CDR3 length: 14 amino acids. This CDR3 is CASSPRDAPGELFF. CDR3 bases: TGTGCCAGCAGTCCCCGAGATGCGCCCGGGGAGCTGTTTTTT.